These 18 T cell receptor beta chains were all obtained from the same sample, sequenced in a study of neurological immune-mediated disorders. TCRdb analysed the 5' RACE reads with MiXCR anew, one entry per CDR3 protein. The profile shows more than 30,000 distinct CDR3 sequences, under 6% of them singletons. Sequences were obtained from PBMCs. The receptors were gathered from a young man in good health.

Ten or more counts support this clonotype. The gene calls are TRBV20-1 and TRBJ1-4; D not certain. Trimming cost V 6 bases and J 0 bases, with 8 bases left between them. Germline-derived CDR1 and CDR2 are DFQATT and SNEGSKA (reference sequence). The CDR3 is made up of 13 amino acids. CDR3 in amino acids: CSAPAPTNEKLFF. In DNA form, the CDR3 reads TGCAGTGCCCCCGCCCCAACTAATGAAAAACTGTTTTTT.

This clonotype was detected ten times or more. V is TRBV20-1 and J is TRBJ2-3; tentatively, D is TRBD2 (6 bases). The CDR3 length is 13 residues. Deletions cut 3 bases from V and 0 bases from J, with 7 bases between. Germline lookup yields CDR1 DFQATT and CDR2 SNEGSKA (reference sequence). CDR3 region: CSARRDSTDTQYF. CDR3 coding DNA: TGCAGTGCTAGGCGGGACAGCACAGATACGCAGTATTTT.

This clonotype was recorded many times. The chain employs TRBV29-1 and TRBJ1-1; no clear D. V was pared by 7 bases and J by 2 bases, with 5 bases between. The CDR3 has 10 amino acids. CDR1 SQVTM and CDR2 ANQGSEA come from the germline V gene. The CDR3 nucleotides read TGCAGCGGCGTAAACACTGAAGCTTTCTTT. This codes for CSGVNTEAFF. The whole variable domain, filled in from reference TRBV29-1 and TRBJ1-1, reads SAVISQKPSRDICQRGTSLTIQCQVDSQVTMMFWYRQQPGQSLTLIATANQGSEATYESGFVIDKFPISRPNLTFSTLTVSNMSPEDSSIYLCSGVNTEAFFGQGTRLTVV.

This clonotype was seen at least ten times. The chain employs TRBV7-3 and TRBJ2-3; 8 nucleotides align to TRBD1. The germline gives CDR1 SGHTA, CDR2 FQGTGA. V lost 2 bases to trimming and J lost 3 bases; unmatched junction nucleotides: 7. The CDR3 consists of 16 residues. The DNA of the CDR3 is TGTGCCAGCAGCTTAGGACAGGGTCTTTTAACAGATACGCAGTATTTT. Translating it yields CASSLGQGLLTDTQYF.

In this sample, this clonotype turned up many times. The rearrangement uses TRBV5-1 and TRBJ2-2; D is perhaps TRBD1 (5 bases). In germline, CDR1 is SGHRS, CDR2 YFSETQ. The CDR3 length is 14 residues. The V gene lost 0 bases and the J gene lost 4 bases, with 7 bases spanning the gap. CDR3 in amino acids: CASSLAGATGELFF. The DNA of the CDR3 is TGCGCCAGCAGCTTGGCTGGGGCCACCGGGGAGCTGTTTTTT.

Ten or more counts support this clonotype. The chain recombines TRBV7-2 with TRBJ2-3, with D perhaps assigned TRBD1 or TRBD2 (5 bases each). This CDR3 has 17 residues. V shed 5 bases and J shed 8 bases, with 26 bases lying between them. Germline-derived CDR1 and CDR2 are SGHTA and FQGNSA. The CDR3 reads CASSRRIRTSVRGTQYF. The DNA for the CDR3 is TGTGCCAGCAGCCGACGGATACGGACATCTGTTCGGGGTACGCAGTATTTT.

This clonotype was detected many times. The chain is built from TRBV30 and TRBJ1-3; TRBD1 is a possible D gene (5 bases). The CDR3 has 13 residues. The V and J ends lost 8 bases and 0 bases respectively, with 11 bases between them. The germline V gene encodes CDR1 GTSNPN and CDR2 SVGIG (reference sequence). The CDR3 DNA sequence: TGTGCCCTTGGACAAGGCTCTGGAAACACCATATATTTT. This sequence encodes CALGQGSGNTIYF.

The sample holds many counts of this clonotype. The chain recombines TRBV20-1 with TRBJ2-7; weak D call: TRBD2 (6 bases). This CDR3 is 17 amino acids long. Trimming took off 6 bases at V and 3 bases at J, with 27 bases between the two ends. In germline, CDR1 is DFQATT, CDR2 SNEGSKA (reference sequence). This chain's CDR3 is CSAKSSPRGAESYEQYF. The CDR3 DNA is TGCAGTGCCAAATCGTCCCCCCGCGGGGCGGAAAGCTACGAGCAGTACTTC.

This clonotype has at least ten counts. This chain joins TRBV19 and TRBJ2-6; 10 bases are a match to TRBD1. V was pared by 5 bases and J by 1 base, with 2 bases of the junction left unmatched. The V gene's germline CDR1 is LNHDA and CDR2 SQIVND (reference sequence). CDR3 length: 16 residues. The CDR3 DNA reads TGTGCCAGTAGTGGGGGACAGGGGTCTGGGGCCAACGTCCTGACTTTC. Protein: CASSGGQGSGANVLTF.

The table lists this clonotype with many counts. CDR3 nucleotides: TGTGCCAGCAGTTTAGCAGGCAGCTTGAACACTGAAGCTTTCTTT. Translation: CASSLAGSLNTEAFF. The rearrangement joins TRBV12-3 or TRBV12-4 to TRBJ1-1; D unresolved. Trimming pared 0 bases from V and 0 bases from J, leaving 8 bases between. This CDR3 has 15 amino acids.

In this sample, this clonotype turned up many times. This rearrangement joins TRBV10-3 to TRBJ2-1, with D perhaps TRBD1 (6 bases). Germline V gene sequence: CDR1 ENHRY, CDR2 SYGVKD. The CDR3 consists of 14 residues. V lost 10 bases to trimming and J lost 4 bases, with 17 bases between them. CDR3 bases: TGTGCCACCGAGGACAGCCTCTTATACAATGAGCAGTTCTTC. Protein product: CATEDSLLYNEQFF.

This clonotype came up many times. The J gene is TRBJ2-3, the V gene TRBV12-3 or TRBV12-4; D is uncertain. This CDR3 spans 12 amino acids. Trimming removed 6 bases from V and 3 bases from J, with 7 bases in between. Here the CDR3 DNA reads TGTGCCAGCAGCCGAATAACAGATACGCAGTATTTT. It translates to CASSRITDTQYF.

This clonotype was seen repeatedly, ten times or more. One junction end does not reproduce the germline sequence, and a read error may be involved. The chain couples TRBV5-1 to TRBJ1-2; D ambiguous. Germline V gene data show CDR1 as SGHRS and CDR2 as YFSETQ. This CDR3 is 13 amino acids long. CDR3 region: CASSLAGDYGYTF. CDR3 coding DNA: TGTGCCAGCAGCTTAGCCGGGGACTATGGCTACACCTTC.

This clonotype was counted at least ten times. J is TRBJ2-5 and V is TRBV6-5; 10 bases map to TRBD2. In germline, CDR1 is MNHEY, CDR2 SVGAGI. The length of the CDR3 is 15 residues. The trim removed 2 bases at V and 4 bases at J, leaving 4 bases unmatched. The CDR3 DNA is TGTGCCAGCAGTTACATAGCGGGGGGCTCAGAGACCCAGTACTTC. This translates into CASSYIAGGSETQYF.

There are many counts of this clonotype. The V call is TRBV29-1, the J call TRBJ2-6; D is unresolved. Germline V gene data show CDR1 as SQVTM and CDR2 as ANQGSEA. This CDR3 contains 16 residues. V was cut by 0 bases and J by 3 bases, with 12 bases left in between. The CDR3 sequence is CSVEDQVGSGANVLTF. CDR3 in DNA: TGCAGCGTTGAAGATCAGGTCGGTAGTGGGGCCAACGTCCTGACTTTC.

The rearrangement joins TRBV7-2 to TRBJ1-2; D may be TRBD1 (6 bases). Trimming shortened V by 0 bases and J by 10 bases, and 15 bases separated the two germline ends. The CDR3 covers 14 residues. The germline V gene encodes CDR1 SGHTA and CDR2 FQGNSA. CDR3 in amino acids: CASSLAGTMEPYTF. The CDR3 DNA is TGTGCCAGCAGCTTAGCCGGGACAATGGAGCCCTACACCTTC.

In the case of this clonotype: The junction and the germline gene differ at one end; a read error may be behind it. This rearrangement joins TRBV3-1 to TRBJ1-1; the D gene is possibly TRBD1 (6 bases). The CDR3 runs to 12 residues. Looked up from germline, CDR1 is LGHDT and CDR2 is YNNKEL (reference sequence). CDR3 in DNA: TGTGCCAGCAGCCAGTGGGACACGGAAGCTTTCTTT. Translation gives CASSQWDTEAFF.

This clonotype was observed many times. The chain combines TRBV5-1 with TRBJ2-7; 10 bases are a match to TRBD2. The germline V gene encodes CDR1 SGHRS and CDR2 YFSETQ. With V trimmed by 6 bases and J by 6 bases, 6 bases remained unmatched. The CDR3 has 13 residues. CDR3 sequence reads: CASTMTSGREQYF. CDR3 nucleotides: TGCGCCAGCACCATGACTAGCGGGCGCGAGCAGTACTTC.